This T cell receptor beta chain was sequenced in a study of human T cells and chemical hapten exposure. Study-wide results and limits: Controls formed significantly fewer large CDR3 similarity clusters than expanded TCRs did.

The germline CDR1 and CDR2 sequences are LGHDT and YNNKEL (reference sequence). The CDR3 totals 19 residues. V was cut by 2 bases and J by 3 bases, with 24 bases left in between. This clonotype was counted many times. Its antigen is currently unknown. Time point reported: patch test 3, about 24 weeks after DPC sensitization. As to treatment: therapeutic diphenylcyclopropenone sensitization with weekly scalp DPC. TCRdb re-called the RACE reads with MiXCR, one entry per CDR3 protein. This repertoire shows 95,000 to 150,000 distinct CDR3 sequences, around 11% found once; its top ten account for over 2%. The J gene is TRBJ2-3, the V gene TRBV3-1; D may be TRBD1 or TRBD2 (6 bases each). This material consisted of whole blood, taken in connection with sensitization to the hapten diphenylcyclopropenone (DPC). The TCR sequence derives from a woman in her fifties or sixties with alopecia areata. Some clones in this sample may be carry-over from other donors' samples. CDR3 DNA: TGTGCCAGCAGCCAAAGCTGGGATAACGGGGGCCTGGGGACAGATACGCAGTATTTT. This codes for CASSQSWDNGGLGTDTQYF.